This T cell receptor (beta chain) was observed in a study of beta chain features in type 1 diabetes. Study as a whole: Patients and healthy donors were similar in age, gender and cell yields. Study-level findings and limits: A potential influence of HLA type upon TCRB rearrangement remained unresolved herein. TCRB CDR3s from Type 1 diabetes patients were moderately but significantly shorter in all four CD4+ subsets.

The sequenced template was cDNA made from the entire isolated RNA. Sequenced by immunoSEQ multiplex PCR; TCRdb stores in-frame clones only, minus some. The sample contains hundreds of thousands of clones, about an eighth of which appear only once. A single heparinised draw of roughly 0.11 L on average was taken per donor. CD45RO/CCR7/CD25/CD127/CD95/CD27 staining was used to isolate CD4+ naive, central memory, regulatory and stem cell-like memory cells by sorting. Concerning this clone itself: Its specificity is not known.

The germline gives CDR1 MGHRA, CDR2 YSYEKL. The germline V and J ends were trimmed by 0 bases and 8 bases, with 16 bases remaining between them. This CDR3 spans 15 amino acids. The clonotype originates from a man in his late teens or twenties with type 1 diabetes. The sequencing sample was made of naive CD4+ T cells from blood. This chain connects TRBV4-1 to TRBJ1-1; D possibly corresponds to TRBD1 (5 bases). The CDR3 spells CASSQDPGTVGEAFF. In DNA form, the CDR3 reads TGCGCCAGCAGCCAAGACCCCGGGACGGTGGGAGAAGCTTTCTTT.